A selection of T cell receptor beta chains follows, all from one sample in a study of OX40 agonist ivuxolimab in advanced cancers. TCRdb's table, derived via immunoSEQ multiplex PCR, lists solely in-frame clones and lacks some. The table records more than 60,000 clones, more than 75% of them present only once. The material was CD4+ or CD8+ T cells sorted from blood, obtained in a trial of the OX40 agonist ivuxolimab. The receptors come from an adult with an advanced solid tumor such as melanoma, head and neck, liver or kidney cancer. Each CDR3 is given with its conserved first and last residue. A D gene is named only where the DNA matches it firmly. Clone size is not always given. Where it is, it says once, few, many or a class for expanded clones.

J gene,clone size,D gene,V gene,CDR3 DNA,CDR3 protein
TRBJ2-1,NA,NA,TRBV4-1,TGCGCCAGCAGCCAAGATCTGGCGGGGCGATCCCTGAATGAGCAGTTCTTC,CASSQDLAGRSLNEQFF
TRBJ2-2,NA,TRBD2,TRBV5-1,TGCGCCAGCAGCAGACTAGCGGTAGACACCGGGGAGCTGTTTTTT,CASSRLAVDTGELFF
TRBJ1-6,few,NA,TRBV11-2,TGTGCCAGCGCGGAGGGACTTTATAATTCACCCCTCCACTTT,CASAEGLYNSPLHF
TRBJ2-1,NA,TRBD1,TRBV28,TGTGCCAGCAGTCCTGCGGGACAGGGGGCAAGGAATGAGCAGTTCTTC,CASSPAGQGARNEQFF
TRBJ2-1,once,TRBD2,TRBV29-1,TGCAGCGTAACGTCCCTCCGGACTAGCGGGAGTAATGAGCAGTTCTTC,CSVTSLRTSGSNEQFF
TRBJ2-7,NA,TRBD1,TRBV5-4,TGTGCCAGCAGCCGCGACAGGGGGCGGTACGAGCAGTACTTC,CASSRDRGRYEQYF
TRBJ2-1,NA,TRBD2,TRBV19,TGTGCCAGTAGTCTGACTAGCGGGAGGGACAGTGAGCAGTTCTTC,CASSLTSGRDSEQFF
TRBJ2-7,NA,NA,TRBV19,TGTGCCAGTAGTAACGGGGGCGCCTCCTACGAGCAGTACTTC,CASSNGGASYEQYF
TRBJ1-4,NA,NA,TRBV9,TGTGCCAGCAGCAAACAAACAGGGATAAATGAAAAACTGTTTTTT,CASSKQTGINEKLFF
TRBJ1-2,NA,NA,TRBV21-1,TGTGCCAGCAGCAAGACCCAGACAGGGCGCAGCTATGGCTACACCTTC,CASSKTQTGRSYGYTF
TRBJ2-5,NA,TRBD2,TRBV14,TGTGCCAGCAGCCAAGCTACGGGAGGGGAGACCCAGTACTTC,CASSQATGGETQYF
TRBJ2-2,NA,NA,TRBV9,TGTGCCAGCAGCGTAGATCGGGGGCTGGGGAGCGGGGAGCTGTTTTTT,CASSVDRGLGSGELFF
TRBJ2-7,once,TRBD2,TRBV28,TGTTCCTCCCGGACTAGCGGGCTCTACGAGCAGTACTTC,CSSRTSGLYEQYF
TRBJ2-7,NA,NA,TRBV19,TGTGCCAGTAGTCAGCGCGAGACCGCAGCCTACGAGCAGTACTTC,CASSQRETAAYEQYF
TRBJ1-3,NA,NA,TRBV6-5,TGTGCCAGCAGTTCCCCCACAGGCAGCTCTGGAAACACCATATATTTT,CASSSPTGSSGNTIYF
TRBJ1-2,NA,TRBD1,TRBV19,TGTGCCAGTAGATATGACGACAGGGGTGGCTACACCTTC,CASRYDDRGGYTF
TRBJ2-7,NA,NA,TRBV9,TGTGCCAGCAGCGTAGCTCCTGGGGAAGGCTACGAGCAGTACTTC,CASSVAPGEGYEQYF
TRBJ1-3,NA,NA,TRBV5-4,TGTGCCAGCAGCTTCTTCCCAAATGGAAACACCATATATTTT,CASSFFPNGNTIYF
TRBJ2-1,once,NA,TRBV27,TGTGCCAGCAGTTTACTCTGGGGTGAGCAGTTCTTC,CASSLLWGEQFF
TRBJ1-1,NA,NA,TRBV14,TGTGCCAGCAGCTCACAGAGGATGAACACTGAAGCTTTCTTT,CASSSQRMNTEAFF
TRBJ2-7,NA,TRBD2,TRBV30,TGTGCCTGGATCGGAAGATCACTAGCGGGGGTTCGTGAGCAGTACTTC,CAWIGRSLAGVREQYF
TRBJ2-3,once,NA,TRBV30,TGTGCCTGGAAGGAGGGGTATAGCACAGATACGCAGTATTTT,CAWKEGYSTDTQYF
TRBJ2-3,NA,TRBD2,TRBV2,TGTGCCAGCAGTCGGGCGGGGGGTAGTAGCGCAGATACGCAGTATTTT,CASSRAGGSSADTQYF
TRBJ2-7,NA,NA,TRBV10-3,TGTGCCATCAGGGACCGAGATCCCGAGCAGTACTTC,CAIRDRDPEQYF
TRBJ2-3,once,TRBD1,TRBV28,TGTGCCAGCAGTCCACCGGACAGGCACAGTGATACGCAGTATTTT,CASSPPDRHSDTQYF
TRBJ1-2,NA,NA,TRBV28,TGTGCCAGCAGTTTAAACTCACGGCCTATCTATGGCTACACCTTC,CASSLNSRPIYGYTF
TRBJ2-5,once,NA,TRBV21-1,TGTGCCAGCAGCGGCCGGGACCTTGAAGAGACCCAGTACTTC,CASSGRDLEETQYF
TRBJ1-1,NA,NA,TRBV6-7,TGTGCCAGCAGTTACGGGGGGCCTCCCCCCCCTGAAGCTTTCTTT,CASSYGGPPPPEAFF
TRBJ2-2,NA,TRBD2,TRBV7-2,TGTGCCAGCAGCTTTGGACTAGCGGGGGGTACCGGGGAGCTGTTTTTT,CASSFGLAGGTGELFF
TRBJ2-7,NA,TRBD2,TRBV27,TGTGCCAGCAGGGGACTAGAAGTCCACGAGCAGTACTTC,CASRGLEVHEQYF
TRBJ1-5,NA,NA,TRBV18,TGTGCCAGCTCACCAGGTGTAGCGGGGAGGCCCCAGCATTTT,CASSPGVAGRPQHF
TRBJ1-6,few,NA,TRBV9,TGTGCCAGCAGCGTAGAAGGCAGGGTTGGTTCACCCCTCCACTTT,CASSVEGRVGSPLHF
TRBJ1-1,NA,NA,TRBV12-5,TGTGCTAGTGGACTGGATCGAATTACGAACACTGAAGCTTTCTTT,CASGLDRITNTEAFF
TRBJ2-2,NA,NA,TRBV30,TGTGCCTGGAGTGCTACCAGGACGTTGGGACTCGTAAACACCGGGGAGCTGTTTTTT,CAWSATRTLGLVNTGELFF
TRBJ1-2,NA,NA,TRBV19,TGTGCCAGTACTTCACCGGGACAAGGGGCCTATGGCTACACCTTC,CASTSPGQGAYGYTF
TRBJ2-1,NA,NA,TRBV6-1,TGTGCCAGCAGTGAAGGGACGAGTGGGGGGCAGTTCTTC,CASSEGTSGGQFF
TRBJ1-2,NA,NA,TRBV6-1,TGTGCCAGCAGGCTGGACCTTGGCTACACCTTC,CASRLDLGYTF
TRBJ2-1,NA,NA,TRBV11-3,TGTGCCAGCAGCCCCGGGACATTTAATGAGCAGTTCTTC,CASSPGTFNEQFF
TRBJ2-2,few,NA,TRBV7-9,TGTGCCAGCCCAGTCCCAGGACAGCTCAACACCGGGGAGCTGTTTTTT,CASPVPGQLNTGELFF
TRBJ2-1,NA,NA,TRBV4-1,TGCGCCAGCAGCCAAGAAAGATCCCAGTTACAGTTCTTC,CASSQERSQLQFF
TRBJ2-5,NA,NA,TRBV11-1,TGTGCCAGCAGCTTAGCACTAGCCCAAGAGACCCAGTACTTC,CASSLALAQETQYF
TRBJ1-6,NA,TRBD1,TRBV18,TGTGCCAGCTCACCACGGGCGGGTCAGGGGGTAAATTCACCCCTCCACTTT,CASSPRAGQGVNSPLHF
TRBJ1-1,NA,NA,TRBV9,TGTGCCAGCAGCCCCCGGGGGGGGAGCGCTGAAGCTTTCTTT,CASSPRGGSAEAFF
TRBJ2-5,NA,NA,TRBV4-2,TGTGCCAGCAGCCAAGATGGCAGCAAAGAGACCCAGTACTTC,CASSQDGSKETQYF
TRBJ1-1,NA,NA,TRBV5-1,TGCGCCAGCAGCCCGGATTACAGGAGCTATGTATCTGAAGCTTTCTTT,CASSPDYRSYVSEAFF
TRBJ1-4,NA,NA,TRBV6-5,TGTGCCAGCAGAGGTCGGACAGCAACTAATGAAAAACTGTTTTTT,CASRGRTATNEKLFF
TRBJ2-3,NA,TRBD2,TRBV10-1,TGCGCCAGCAGTCCCGCCGGGACTAGCGACGGAGCGCAGTATTTT,CASSPAGTSDGAQYF
TRBJ2-7,NA,TRBD2,TRBV23-1,TGCGCCAGCAGTCACCTACCCGTGTCGGCGGGAGGTGGCGAGCAGTACTTC,CASSHLPVSAGGGEQYF
TRBJ1-5,once,NA,TRBV28,TGTGCCAGCAGTCTCATCGGGGGCGCCAGGATGGGCAATCAGCCCCAGCATTTT,CASSLIGGARMGNQPQHF
TRBJ2-7,NA,TRBD2,TRBV5-1,TGCGCCAGCAGTCGGAATCAGGGAGGGGAGCAGTACTTC,CASSRNQGGEQYF
TRBJ2-5,NA,NA,TRBV5-1,TGCGCCAGCAGGGGGGAGGAGACCCAGTACTTC,CASRGEETQYF
TRBJ1-2,NA,NA,TRBV11-2,TGTGCCAGCAGCTCCGGGGATGTAGGGGGCTACACCTTC,CASSSGDVGGYTF
TRBJ2-1,NA,NA,TRBV9,TGTGCCAGCAGCGTAGGTCAGGGTGGATACAATGAGCAGTTCTTC,CASSVGQGGYNEQFF
TRBJ1-5,NA,NA,TRBV27,TGTGCCAGCAGTTTATCGTCGGCACCGAGAACTAATCAGCCCCAGCATTTT,CASSLSSAPRTNQPQHF
TRBJ1-1,NA,NA,TRBV27,TGTGCCAGCAGTTTCACGGGGAAAGAAGCTTTCTTT,CASSFTGKEAFF
TRBJ2-1,NA,TRBD2,TRBV5-1,TGCGCCAGCAGTTTCTCGGCGGGAGAATACAATGAGCAGTTCTTC,CASSFSAGEYNEQFF
TRBJ2-6,once,NA,TRBV27,TGTGCCAGCAGTTCCCGCTCTGGGGCCAACGTCCTGACTTTC,CASSSRSGANVLTF
TRBJ1-1,few,NA,TRBV5-1,TGCGCCAGCAGCCGACCGGGGGGAACTGAAGCTTTCTTT,CASSRPGGTEAFF
TRBJ1-6,NA,NA,TRBV9,TGTGCCAGCAGCGCGAAAGGGGGTTCAGACCATTCACCCCTCCACTTT,CASSAKGGSDHSPLHF